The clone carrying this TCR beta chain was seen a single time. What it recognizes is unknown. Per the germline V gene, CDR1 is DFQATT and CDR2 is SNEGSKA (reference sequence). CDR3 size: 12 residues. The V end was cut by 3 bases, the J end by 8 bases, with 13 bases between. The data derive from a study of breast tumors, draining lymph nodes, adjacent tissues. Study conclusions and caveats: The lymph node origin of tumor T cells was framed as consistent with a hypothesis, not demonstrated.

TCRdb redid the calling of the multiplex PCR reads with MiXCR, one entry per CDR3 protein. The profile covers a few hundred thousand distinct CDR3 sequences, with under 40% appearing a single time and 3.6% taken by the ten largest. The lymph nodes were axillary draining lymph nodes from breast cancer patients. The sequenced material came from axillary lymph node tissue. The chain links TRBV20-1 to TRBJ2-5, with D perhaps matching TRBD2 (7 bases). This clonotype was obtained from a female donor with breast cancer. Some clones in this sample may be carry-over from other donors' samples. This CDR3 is CSASLRGHTQYF. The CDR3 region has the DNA TGCAGTGCTAGTCTGCGGGGGCATACCCAGTACTTC.